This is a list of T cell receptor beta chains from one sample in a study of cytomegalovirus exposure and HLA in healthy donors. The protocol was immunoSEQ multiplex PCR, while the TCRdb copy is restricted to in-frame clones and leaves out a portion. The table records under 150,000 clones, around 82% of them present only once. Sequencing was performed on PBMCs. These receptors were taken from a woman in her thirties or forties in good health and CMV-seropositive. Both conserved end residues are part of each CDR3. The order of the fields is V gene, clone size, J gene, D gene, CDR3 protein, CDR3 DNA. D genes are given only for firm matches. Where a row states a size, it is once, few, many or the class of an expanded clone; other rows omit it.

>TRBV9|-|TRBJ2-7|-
CASSASPGTTYEQYF
TGTGCCAGCAGCGCTAGCCCGGGGACAACCTACGAGCAGTACTTC
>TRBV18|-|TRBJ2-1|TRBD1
CASSGQAPSSYNEQFF
TGTGCCAGCTCAGGACAGGCCCCGAGCTCCTACAATGAGCAGTTCTTC
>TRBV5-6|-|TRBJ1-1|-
CASSLGGSTEAFF
TGTGCCAGCAGCTTGGGAGGCAGCACTGAAGCTTTCTTT
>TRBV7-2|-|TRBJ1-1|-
CASSSRGAGVATEAFF
TGTGCCAGCAGCTCTAGAGGGGCAGGGGTGGCCACTGAAGCTTTCTTT
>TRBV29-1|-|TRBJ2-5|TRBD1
CSAEQGARETQYF
TGCAGCGCCGAGCAGGGGGCTCGAGAGACCCAGTACTTC
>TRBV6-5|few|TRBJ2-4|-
CASSRQAIAKNIQYF
TGTGCCAGCAGTCGACAGGCTATAGCCAAAAACATTCAGTACTTC
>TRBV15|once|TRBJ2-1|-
CATSRGGYQGGNEQFF
TGTGCCACCAGCAGAGGGGGCTACCAGGGAGGCAATGAGCAGTTCTTC
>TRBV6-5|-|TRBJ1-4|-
CASSYGRGSTNEKLFF
TGTGCCAGCAGTTACGGGAGGGGATCAACTAATGAAAAACTGTTTTTT
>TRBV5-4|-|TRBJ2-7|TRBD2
CASSLGSGSREQYF
TGTGCCAGCAGCTTGGGTAGCGGGAGTCGGGAGCAGTACTTC
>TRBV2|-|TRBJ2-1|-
CALASSNEQFF
TGTGCCTTAGCCTCTAGCAATGAGCAGTTCTTC
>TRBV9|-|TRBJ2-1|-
CASSVGSGPGEQFF
TGTGCCAGCAGCGTAGGGAGCGGTCCAGGTGAGCAGTTCTTC
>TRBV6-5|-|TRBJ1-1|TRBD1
CASSYRGWSEAFF
TGTGCCAGCAGCTACAGGGGTTGGTCTGAAGCTTTCTTT
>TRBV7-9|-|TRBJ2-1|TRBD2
CASSYLAVGYNEQFF
TGTGCCAGCAGCTACCTAGCGGTGGGTTACAATGAGCAGTTCTTC
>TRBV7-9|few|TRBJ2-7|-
CASSLRGNEQYF
TGTGCCAGCAGCTTAAGGGGCAACGAGCAGTACTTC
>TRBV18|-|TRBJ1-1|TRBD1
CASSPSTGVDTEAFF
TGTGCCAGCTCACCCTCCACAGGGGTTGACACTGAAGCTTTCTTT
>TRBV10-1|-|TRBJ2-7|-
CASSESAVGFYEQYF
TGCGCCAGCAGTGAGTCTGCTGTCGGGTTCTACGAGCAGTACTTC
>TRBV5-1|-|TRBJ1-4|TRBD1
CASSLAGTGDEKLFF
TGCGCCAGCAGCTTGGCGGGGACAGGGGATGAAAAACTGTTTTTT
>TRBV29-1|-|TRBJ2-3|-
CSVEQADTQYF
TGCAGCGTTGAACAGGCCGATACGCAGTATTTT
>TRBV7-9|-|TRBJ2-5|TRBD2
CSSIQRASGNQETQYF
TGTTCCAGCATTCAGAGGGCTAGCGGCAACCAAGAGACCCAGTACTTC
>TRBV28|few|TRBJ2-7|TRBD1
CASNGVQQGARSAAGYYEQYF
TGTGCCAGCAATGGGGTACAACAGGGGGCGAGGTCCGCCGCGGGCTATTACGAGCAGTACTTC
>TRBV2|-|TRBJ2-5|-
CASIAFQETQYF
TGTGCCAGCATAGCATTCCAAGAGACCCAGTACTTC
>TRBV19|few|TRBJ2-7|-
CASSIAGQFYEQYF
TGTGCCAGTAGTATCGCCGGACAGTTCTACGAGCAGTACTTC
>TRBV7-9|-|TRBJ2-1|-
CASSLIRWLGFHEQFF
TGTGCCAGCAGCTTAATAAGATGGCTTGGTTTCCATGAGCAGTTCTTC
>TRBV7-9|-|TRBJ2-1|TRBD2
CASRPNAGGSYNEQFF
TGTGCCAGCAGACCAAACGCGGGAGGGTCCTACAATGAGCAGTTCTTC
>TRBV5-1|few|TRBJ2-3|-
CASSFRDTDTQYF
TGCGCCAGCAGCTTTCGAGACACAGATACGCAGTATTTT
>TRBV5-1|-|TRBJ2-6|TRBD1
CASSSGTGDSGANVLTF
TGCGCCAGCTCCTCCGGGACAGGGGACTCTGGGGCCAACGTCCTGACTTTC
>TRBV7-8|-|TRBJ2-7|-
CASSLAWQGLAEQYF
TGTGCCAGCAGCTTAGCGTGGCAGGGGCTCGCCGAGCAGTACTTC
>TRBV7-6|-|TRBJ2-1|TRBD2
CASSPTGTSWANEQFF
TGTGCCAGCAGCCCTACCGGGACTAGCTGGGCCAATGAGCAGTTCTTC
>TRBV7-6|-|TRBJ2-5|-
CASSLVRTAGAQYF
TGTGCCAGCAGCTTAGTTAGGACCGCGGGCGCCCAGTACTTC
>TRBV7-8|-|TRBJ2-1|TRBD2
CASSSRLAAMDEQFF
TGTGCCAGCAGCTCCCGACTAGCGGCGATGGATGAGCAGTTCTTC
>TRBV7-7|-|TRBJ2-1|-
CASSPGPSLEQFF
TGTGCTAGCAGCCCCGGTCCCTCTCTTGAGCAGTTCTTC
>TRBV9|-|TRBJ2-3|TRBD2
CASSDGLAGGNTDTQYF
TGTGCCAGCAGCGACGGACTAGCGGGAGGGAATACAGATACGCAGTATTTT
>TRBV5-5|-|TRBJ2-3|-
CASSVVGLGGGKRTDTQYF
TGTGCCAGCAGCGTTGTGGGGCTGGGGGGAGGAAAACGCACAGATACGCAGTATTTT
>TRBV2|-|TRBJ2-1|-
CASISSPGQTAEQFF
TGTGCCAGCATATCATCACCTGGACAAACAGCTGAGCAGTTCTTC
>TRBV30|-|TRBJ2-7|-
CAWSRLGHRSEQYF
TGTGCCTGGAGTCGTTTGGGGCACCGCAGCGAGCAGTACTTC
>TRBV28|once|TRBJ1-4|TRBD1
CASSSQGENEKLFF
TGTGCCAGCAGTTCCCAGGGGGAGAATGAGAAACTGTTTTTT
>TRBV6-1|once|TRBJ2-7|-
CASRAGGSYEQYF
TGTGCCAGCAGGGCCGGGGGCTCCTACGAGCAGTACTTC
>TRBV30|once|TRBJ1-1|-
CAWRRLTAEAFF
TGTGCCTGGAGGCGGCTAACGGCTGAAGCTTTCTTT
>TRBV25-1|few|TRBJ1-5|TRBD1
CASSDGTGYQPQHF
TGTGCCAGCAGTGACGGGACAGGGTATCAGCCCCAGCATTTT
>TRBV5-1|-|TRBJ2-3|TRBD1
CASSHGTGGTDTQYF
TGCGCCAGCAGCCACGGGACAGGGGGGACAGATACGCAGTATTTT
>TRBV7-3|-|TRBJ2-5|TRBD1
CASSTGEETQYF
TGTGCCAGCAGCACAGGGGAAGAGACCCAGTACTTC
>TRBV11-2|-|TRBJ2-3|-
CASTPPGATTDTQYF
TGTGCCAGCACCCCACCGGGAGCAACCACAGATACGCAGTATTTT
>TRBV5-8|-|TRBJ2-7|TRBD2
CASSLRGGPYEQYF
TGTGCCAGCAGCTTACGGGGGGGGCCCTACGAGCAGTACTTC
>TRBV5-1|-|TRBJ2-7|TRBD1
CASSGWTGGVGEQYF
TGCGCCAGCAGCGGATGGACAGGTGGGGTGGGTGAGCAGTACTTC
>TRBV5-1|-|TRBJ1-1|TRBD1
CASSFNTGATEAFF
TGCGCCAGCAGCTTCAACACAGGGGCCACTGAAGCTTTCTTT
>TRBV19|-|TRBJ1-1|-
CASSMGSPNTEAFF
TGTGCCAGTAGTATGGGCAGCCCGAACACTGAAGCTTTCTTT
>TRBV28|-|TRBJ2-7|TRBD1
CASSPSPGQGPYEQYF
TGTGCCAGCAGTCCCTCTCCGGGACAGGGGCCCTACGAGCAGTACTTC
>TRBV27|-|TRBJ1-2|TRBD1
CASSWDRGGGYTF
TGTGCCAGCAGTTGGGACAGGGGCGGCGGCTACACCTTC
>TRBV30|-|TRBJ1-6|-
CAWRQGSLYNSPLHF
TGTGCCTGGAGGCAGGGTTCTCTCTATAATTCACCCCTCCACTTT
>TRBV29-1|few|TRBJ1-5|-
CSVREGNQPQHF
TGCAGCGTCCGGGAAGGCAATCAGCCCCAGCATTTT
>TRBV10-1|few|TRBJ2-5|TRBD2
CASSEGLAVSQETQYF
TGCGCCAGCAGTGAGGGACTAGCGGTGTCCCAAGAGACCCAGTACTTC
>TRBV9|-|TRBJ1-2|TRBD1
CASSYGQGDYGYTF
TGTGCCAGCAGCTACGGACAGGGGGACTATGGCTACACCTTC